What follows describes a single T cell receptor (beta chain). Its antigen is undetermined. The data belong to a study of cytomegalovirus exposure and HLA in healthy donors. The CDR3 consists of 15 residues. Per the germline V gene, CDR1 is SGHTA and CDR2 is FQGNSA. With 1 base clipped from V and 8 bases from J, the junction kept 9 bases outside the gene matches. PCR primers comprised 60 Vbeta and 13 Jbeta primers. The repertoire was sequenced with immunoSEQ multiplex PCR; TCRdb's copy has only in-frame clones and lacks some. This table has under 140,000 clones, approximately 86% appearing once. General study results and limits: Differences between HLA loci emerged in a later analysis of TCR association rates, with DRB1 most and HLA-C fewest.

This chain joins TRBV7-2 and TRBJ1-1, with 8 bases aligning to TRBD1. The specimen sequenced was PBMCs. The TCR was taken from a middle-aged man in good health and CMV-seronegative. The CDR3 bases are TGTGCCAGCAGCTTAGGTTCAGGGGGCCTGTTCGAAGCTTTCTTT. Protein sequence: CASSLGSGGLFEAFF.